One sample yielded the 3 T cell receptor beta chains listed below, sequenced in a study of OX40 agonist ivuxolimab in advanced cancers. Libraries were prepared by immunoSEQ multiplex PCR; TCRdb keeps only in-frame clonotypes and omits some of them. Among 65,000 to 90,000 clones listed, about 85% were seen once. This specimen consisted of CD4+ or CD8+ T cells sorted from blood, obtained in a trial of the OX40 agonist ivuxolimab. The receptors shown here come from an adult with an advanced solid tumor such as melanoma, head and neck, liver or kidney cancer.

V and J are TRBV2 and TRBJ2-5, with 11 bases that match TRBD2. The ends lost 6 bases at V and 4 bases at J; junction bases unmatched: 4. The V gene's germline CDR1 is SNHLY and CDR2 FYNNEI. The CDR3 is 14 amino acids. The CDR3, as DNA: TGTGCCAGCAGACTAGGACTAGCGGGAGAGACCCAGTACTTC. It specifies CASRLGLAGETQYF. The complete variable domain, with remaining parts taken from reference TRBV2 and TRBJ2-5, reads EPEVTQTPSHQVTQMGQEVILRCVPISNHLYFYWYRQILGQKVEFLVSFYNNEISEKSEIFDDQFSVERPDGSNFTLKIRSTKLEDSAMYFCASRLGLAGETQYFGPGTRLLVL.

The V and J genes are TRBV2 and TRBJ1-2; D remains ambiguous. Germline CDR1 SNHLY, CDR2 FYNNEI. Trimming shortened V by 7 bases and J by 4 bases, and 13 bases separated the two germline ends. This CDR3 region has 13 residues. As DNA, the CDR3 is TGTGCCAGCACCTACGACCGCATCTATGGCTACACCTTC. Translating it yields CASTYDRIYGYTF.

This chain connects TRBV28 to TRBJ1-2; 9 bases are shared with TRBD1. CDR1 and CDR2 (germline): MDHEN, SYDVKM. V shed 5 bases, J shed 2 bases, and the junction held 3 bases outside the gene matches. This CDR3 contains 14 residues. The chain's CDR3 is CASSQGQGNYGYTF. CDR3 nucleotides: TGTGCCAGCAGTCAGGGACAGGGCAACTATGGCTACACCTTC.